The rows below give T cell receptor beta chains drawn from one sample of a study of cytomegalovirus exposure and HLA in healthy donors. Libraries were prepared by immunoSEQ multiplex PCR; TCRdb keeps only in-frame clonotypes and omits some of them. The table has about 150,000 clones, approximately 80% seen once; the top ten hold roughly 1.8%. Sequencing input: PBMCs. The source of these receptors is a middle-aged woman in good health and CMV-seronegative. Each CDR3 is given with its conserved first and last residue. A D gene is named only where the DNA matches it firmly. Size is stated for part of the rows, as once, few or many counts, or as a class when the clone is expanded.

TRBJ1-1	TRBD1	TRBV2	.	CASRDRNMNTEAFF	TGTGCCAGCAGGGACAGGAACATGAACACTGAAGCTTTCTTT
TRBJ2-3	.	TRBV30	.	CAWSVGVATSTDTQYF	TGTGCCTGGAGTGTAGGGGTGGCGACGAGCACAGATACGCAGTATTTT
TRBJ1-3	.	TRBV30	.	CAWSRGRGNTIYF	TGTGCCTGGAGCAGGGGAAGGGGAAACACCATATATTTT
TRBJ1-1	.	TRBV14	.	CASSQDGSAFF	TGTGCCAGCAGCCAAGACGGGTCAGCTTTCTTT
TRBJ2-5	TRBD2	TRBV4-1	.	CASSQDPRLAGKETQYF	TGCGCCAGCAGCCAAGACCCGAGACTAGCGGGGAAGGAGACCCAGTACTTC
TRBJ2-7	TRBD1	TRBV6-1	.	CASSRQGQASYEQYF	TGTGCCAGCAGCCGCCAGGGACAGGCCTCCTACGAGCAGTACTTC
TRBJ1-2	TRBD1	TRBV30	.	CAWKTGGLFNTF	TGTGCCTGGAAGACAGGGGGCCTTTTCAACACCTTC
TRBJ1-3	.	TRBV7-6	.	CASSLDDTSGNTIYF	TGTGCCAGCAGCTTAGACGATACTTCTGGAAACACCATATATTTT
TRBJ2-2	TRBD1	TRBV7-2	.	CASSSGQSGELFF	TGTGCCAGCAGCTCGGGACAGTCCGGGGAGCTGTTTTTT
TRBJ2-1	.	TRBV7-6	.	CASSLGRGGYNEQFF	TGTGCCAGCAGCTTAGGAAGGGGCGGCTACAATGAGCAGTTCTTC
TRBJ2-7	.	TRBV5-3	.	CARSRPRATHEQYF	TGTGCCAGAAGCCGGCCGAGGGCTACCCACGAGCAGTACTTC
TRBJ1-1	.	TRBV7-9	.	CASSLVGGPAEAFF	TGTGCCAGCAGCTTAGTGGGGGGGCCCGCTGAAGCTTTCTTT
TRBJ1-3	.	TRBV7-2	.	CASSPGNTIYF	TGTGCCAGCAGCCCGGGAAACACCATATATTTT
TRBJ2-5	TRBD2	TRBV5-8	.	CASSPGLAVLAETQYF	TGTGCCAGCAGCCCCGGACTAGCAGTATTAGCGGAGACCCAGTACTTC
TRBJ2-7	.	TRBV6-1	once	CASSAGAFSKGEQYF	TGTGCCAGCAGTGCAGGGGCCTTCAGTAAAGGAGAGCAGTACTTC
TRBJ1-3	.	TRBV9	.	CASSVGPGDSGNTIYF	TGTGCCAGCAGCGTAGGGCCGGGGGACTCTGGAAACACCATATATTTT
TRBJ2-7	.	TRBV6-1	.	CASTRGGTASYEQYF	TGTGCCAGCACTAGAGGTGGAACGGCGTCCTACGAGCAGTACTTC
TRBJ2-7	TRBD1	TRBV6-4	few	CASSDSPGQLTGEQYF	TGTGCCAGCAGTGACTCACCGGGACAGCTCACGGGGGAGCAGTACTTC
TRBJ2-7	TRBD2	TRBV30	.	CAWIPAGAYEQYF	TGTGCCTGGATCCCTGCGGGAGCGTACGAGCAGTACTTC
TRBJ2-3	.	TRBV5-6	.	CASSESGRSSTDTQYF	TGTGCCAGCAGCGAATCCGGGAGATCTAGCACAGATACGCAGTATTTT
TRBJ1-5	.	TRBV27	.	CASSLFPGRGGNQPQHF	TGTGCCAGCAGTTTATTCCCTGGACGGGGGGGCAATCAGCCCCAGCATTTT
TRBJ1-2	TRBD1	TRBV6-1	.	CASSARDRGVSSGGYTF	TGTGCCAGCAGTGCGAGAGACAGGGGCGTTAGTTCGGGTGGCTACACCTTC
TRBJ1-4	.	TRBV11-2	once	CASSLTAYEKLFF	TGTGCCAGCAGCTTGACAGCCTATGAAAAACTGTTTTTT
TRBJ1-1	.	TRBV30	.	CAWSPTSNTEAFF	TGTGCCTGGAGTCCCACTAGTAACACTGAAGCTTTCTTT
TRBJ2-1	.	TRBV30	.	CAWSRWERTYNEQFF	TGTGCCTGGAGTCGGTGGGAGAGGACCTACAATGAGCAGTTCTTC
TRBJ1-4	.	TRBV7-9	few	CASSFGTSRGEKLFF	TGTGCCAGCAGCTTTGGGACTAGTCGGGGTGAAAAACTGTTTTTT
TRBJ1-3	.	TRBV5-1	.	CASSLAGSHSGNTIYF	TGCGCCAGCAGCTTGGCGGGGTCCCACTCTGGAAACACCATATATTTT
TRBJ1-5	.	TRBV7-9	once	CSSSLGLGAQHF	TGTTCCAGCAGCTTAGGCCTCGGAGCCCAGCATTTT
TRBJ1-2	TRBD1	TRBV2	.	CASGRGQGNYGYTF	TGTGCCAGCGGAAGGGGACAGGGAAACTATGGCTACACCTTC
TRBJ2-5	.	TRBV27	once	CASSGHREETQYF	TGTGCCAGCAGTGGCCACAGGGAGGAGACCCAGTACTTC
TRBJ2-5	.	TRBV6-1	.	CASSEEAGSQETQYF	TGTGCCAGCAGTGAAGAGGCGGGTTCCCAAGAGACCCAGTACTTC
TRBJ1-2	.	TRBV25-1	few	CASSDSGYGYGYTF	TGTGCCAGCAGTGATTCAGGGTACGGCTATGGCTACACCTTC
TRBJ2-6	.	TRBV4-1	.	CASSQGRRAGANVLTF	TGCGCCAGCAGCCAAGGCCGGAGGGCTGGGGCCAACGTCCTGACTTTC
TRBJ2-7	.	TRBV13	.	CASSSQTYEQYF	TGTGCCAGCAGCTCCCAGACCTACGAGCAGTACTTC
TRBJ1-5	TRBD1	TRBV2	.	CASSGQGVPQHF	TGTGCCAGCAGTGGACAGGGAGTGCCCCAGCATTTT
TRBJ2-5	.	TRBV19	.	CASSIPGGNRETQYF	TGTGCCAGTAGTATTCCAGGGGGGAATAGGGAGACCCAGTACTTC
TRBJ2-7	TRBD1	TRBV4-2	.	CASSRTGTAYEQYF	TGTGCCAGCAGCCGAACCGGGACAGCCTACGAGCAGTACTTC
TRBJ1-2	.	TRBV21-1	once	CASNREPGPGGYTF	TGTGCCAGCAACCGAGAACCAGGGCCAGGCGGCTACACCTTC
TRBJ2-7	TRBD2	TRBV6-1	few	CASSDAGEGYEQYF	TGTGCCAGCAGTGATGCGGGAGAAGGTTACGAGCAGTACTTC
TRBJ1-2	TRBD1	TRBV27	.	CASSYGTGGDGYTF	TGTGCCAGCAGTTATGGGACAGGGGGCGATGGCTACACCTTC
TRBJ1-5	.	TRBV28	few	CASSLEGQPQHF	TGTGCCAGCAGTTTAGAGGGTCAGCCCCAGCATTTT
TRBJ1-6	TRBD1	TRBV10-3	.	CAISDTDRDNSPLHF	TGTGCCATCAGTGATACGGACAGGGACAATTCACCCCTCCACTTT
TRBJ1-2	.	TRBV4-1	few	CASSQENLGRSPYGYTF	TGCGCCAGCAGCCAAGAGAACTTGGGCAGGTCCCCCTATGGCTACACCTTC
TRBJ2-3	.	TRBV30	.	CAWSTGPSTDTQYF	TGTGCCTGGAGCACAGGGCCTAGCACAGATACGCAGTATTTT
TRBJ1-2	.	TRBV5-5	.	CASNWGPVANYGYTF	TGTGCCAGCAATTGGGGGCCGGTTGCTAACTATGGCTACACCTTC
TRBJ2-1	TRBD2	TRBV19	once	CASSIGGANEQFF	TGTGCCAGTAGTATCGGGGGGGCCAATGAGCAGTTCTTC
TRBJ2-3	.	TRBV5-6	.	CASSLTGLSTDTQYF	TGTGCCAGCAGCTTGACAGGACTAAGCACAGATACGCAGTATTTT